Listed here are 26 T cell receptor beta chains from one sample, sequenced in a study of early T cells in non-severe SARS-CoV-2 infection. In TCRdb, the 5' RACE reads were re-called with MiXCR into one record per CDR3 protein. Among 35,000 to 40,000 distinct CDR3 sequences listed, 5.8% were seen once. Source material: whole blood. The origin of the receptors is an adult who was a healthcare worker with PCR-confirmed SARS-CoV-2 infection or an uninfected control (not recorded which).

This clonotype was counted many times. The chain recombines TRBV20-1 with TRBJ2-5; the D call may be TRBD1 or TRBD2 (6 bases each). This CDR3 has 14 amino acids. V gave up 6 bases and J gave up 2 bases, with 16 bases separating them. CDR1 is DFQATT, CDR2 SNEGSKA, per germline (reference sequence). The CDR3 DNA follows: TGCAGTGCAACCAGGGGACTTCGACAAGAGACCCAGTACTTC. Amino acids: CSATRGLRQETQYF.

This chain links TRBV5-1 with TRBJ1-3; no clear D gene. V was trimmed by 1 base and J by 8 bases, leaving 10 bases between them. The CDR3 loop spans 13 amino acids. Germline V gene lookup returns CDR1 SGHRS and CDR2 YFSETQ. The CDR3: CASSLNFADTIYF. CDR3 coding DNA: TGCGCCAGCAGCTTGAACTTTGCCGACACCATATATTTT.

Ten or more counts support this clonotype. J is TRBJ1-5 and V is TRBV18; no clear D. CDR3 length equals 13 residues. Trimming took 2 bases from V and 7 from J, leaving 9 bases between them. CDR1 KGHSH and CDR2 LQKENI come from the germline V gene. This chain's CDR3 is CASSPGSFQPQHF. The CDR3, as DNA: TGTGCCAGCTCACCAGGGTCCTTCCAGCCCCAGCATTTT. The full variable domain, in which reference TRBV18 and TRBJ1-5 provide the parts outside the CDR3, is NAGVMQNPRHLVRRRGQEARLRCSPMKGHSHVYWYRQLPEEGLKFMVYLQKENIIDESGMPKERFSAEFPKEGPSILRIQQVVRGDSAAYFCASSPGSFQPQHFGDGTRLSIL.

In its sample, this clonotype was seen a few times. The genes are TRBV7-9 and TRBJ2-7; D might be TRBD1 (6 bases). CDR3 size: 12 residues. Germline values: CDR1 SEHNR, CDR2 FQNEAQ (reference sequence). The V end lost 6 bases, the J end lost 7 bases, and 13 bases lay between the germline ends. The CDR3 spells CASRSPQGEQYF. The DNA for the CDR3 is TGTGCCAGCAGATCCCCCCAGGGGGAGCAGTACTTC. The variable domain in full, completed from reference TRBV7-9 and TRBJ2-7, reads DTGVSQNPRHKITKRGQNVTFRCDPISEHNRLYWYRQTLGQGPEFLTYFQNEAQLEKSRLLSDRFSAERPKGSFSTLEIQRTEQGDSAMYLCASRSPQGEQYFGPGTRLTVT.

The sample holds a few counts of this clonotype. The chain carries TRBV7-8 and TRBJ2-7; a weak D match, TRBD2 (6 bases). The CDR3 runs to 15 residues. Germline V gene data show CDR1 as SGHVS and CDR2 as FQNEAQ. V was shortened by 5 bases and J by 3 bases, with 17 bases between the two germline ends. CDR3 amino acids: CASSLIPGDVYEQYF. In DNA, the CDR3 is TGTGCCAGCAGCCTAATCCCGGGGGACGTCTACGAGCAGTACTTC.

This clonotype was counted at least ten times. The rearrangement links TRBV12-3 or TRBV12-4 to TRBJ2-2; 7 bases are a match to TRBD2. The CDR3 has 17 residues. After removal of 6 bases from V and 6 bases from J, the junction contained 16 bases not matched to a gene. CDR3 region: CASSPVPRTSIAGELFF. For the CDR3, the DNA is TGTGCCAGCAGCCCAGTTCCCCGGACTAGTATTGCCGGGGAGCTGTTTTTT.

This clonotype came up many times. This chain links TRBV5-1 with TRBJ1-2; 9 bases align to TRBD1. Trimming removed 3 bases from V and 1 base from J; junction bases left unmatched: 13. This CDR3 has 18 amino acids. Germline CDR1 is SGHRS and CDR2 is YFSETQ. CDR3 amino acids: CASSWRKQGARFNYGYTF. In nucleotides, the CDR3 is TGCGCCAGCAGCTGGAGGAAACAGGGGGCCCGCTTTAACTATGGCTACACCTTC. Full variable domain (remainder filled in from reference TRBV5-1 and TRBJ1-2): KAGVTQTPRYLIKTRGQQVTLSCSPISGHRSVSWYQQTPGQGLQFLFEYFSETQRNKGNFPGRFSGRQFSNSRSEMNVSTLELGDSALYLCASSWRKQGARFNYGYTFGSGTRLTVV.

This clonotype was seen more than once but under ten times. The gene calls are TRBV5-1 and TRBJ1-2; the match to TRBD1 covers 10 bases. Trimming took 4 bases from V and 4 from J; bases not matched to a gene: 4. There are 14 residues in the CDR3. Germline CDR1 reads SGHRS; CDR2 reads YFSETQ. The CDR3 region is CASSGDRGVYGYTF. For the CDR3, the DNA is TGCGCCAGCAGCGGGGACAGGGGAGTCTATGGCTACACCTTC.

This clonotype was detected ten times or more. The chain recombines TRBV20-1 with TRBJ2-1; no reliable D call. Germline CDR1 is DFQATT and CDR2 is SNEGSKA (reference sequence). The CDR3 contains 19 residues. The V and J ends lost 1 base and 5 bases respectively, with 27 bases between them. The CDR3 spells CSARGPPPDPKLLHNEQFF. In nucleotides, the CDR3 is TGCAGTGCTAGAGGCCCGCCCCCGGATCCCAAACTTCTACACAATGAGCAGTTCTTC.

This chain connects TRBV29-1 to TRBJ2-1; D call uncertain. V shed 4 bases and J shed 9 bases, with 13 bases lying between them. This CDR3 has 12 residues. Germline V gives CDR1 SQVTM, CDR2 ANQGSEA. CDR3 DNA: TGCAGCGTTGCCGGGTCCTCCCCTGAGCAGTTCTTC. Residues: CSVAGSSPEQFF.

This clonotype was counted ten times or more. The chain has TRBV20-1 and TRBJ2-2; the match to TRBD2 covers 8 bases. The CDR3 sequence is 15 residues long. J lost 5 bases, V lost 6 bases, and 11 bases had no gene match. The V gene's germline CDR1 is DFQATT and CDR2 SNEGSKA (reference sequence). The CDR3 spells CSARTGLERTGELFF. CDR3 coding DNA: TGCAGTGCGCGAACGGGACTAGAAAGAACCGGGGAGCTGTTTTTT.

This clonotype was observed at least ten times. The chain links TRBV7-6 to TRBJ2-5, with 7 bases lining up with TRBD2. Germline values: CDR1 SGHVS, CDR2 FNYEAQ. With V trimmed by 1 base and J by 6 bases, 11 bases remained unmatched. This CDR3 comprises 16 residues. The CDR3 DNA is TGTGCCAGCAGCTTAGATCCGATTCGCGGGGGACAGACCCAGTACTTC. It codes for CASSLDPIRGGQTQYF.

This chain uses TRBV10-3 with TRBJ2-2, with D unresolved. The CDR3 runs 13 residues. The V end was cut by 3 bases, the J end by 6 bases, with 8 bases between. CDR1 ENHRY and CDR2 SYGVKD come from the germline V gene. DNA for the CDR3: TGTGCCATCAGTGAAACAGCTGCCGGGGAGCTGTTTTTT. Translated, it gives CAISETAAGELFF.

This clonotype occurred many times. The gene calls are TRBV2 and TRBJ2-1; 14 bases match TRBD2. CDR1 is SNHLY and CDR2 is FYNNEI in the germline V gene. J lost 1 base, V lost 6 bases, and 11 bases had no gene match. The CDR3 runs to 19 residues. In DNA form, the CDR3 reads TGTGCCAGCAGCTCAATAGGGACTAGCGGGAGTAGATCCTACAATGAGCAGTTCTTC. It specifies CASSSIGTSGSRSYNEQFF.

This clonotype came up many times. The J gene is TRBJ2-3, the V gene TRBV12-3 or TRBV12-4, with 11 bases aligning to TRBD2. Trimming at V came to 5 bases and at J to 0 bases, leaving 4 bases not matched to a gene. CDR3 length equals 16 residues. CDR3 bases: TGTGCCAGCAGTACCACTAGCGGGGGCAGCACAGATACGCAGTATTTT. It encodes CASSTTSGGSTDTQYF.

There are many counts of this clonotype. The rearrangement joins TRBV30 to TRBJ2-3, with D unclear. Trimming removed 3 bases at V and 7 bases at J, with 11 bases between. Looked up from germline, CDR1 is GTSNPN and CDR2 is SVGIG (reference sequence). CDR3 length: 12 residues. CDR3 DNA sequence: TGTGCCTGGAGGGCCCCGGAGTATACGCAGTATTTT. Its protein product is CAWRAPEYTQYF. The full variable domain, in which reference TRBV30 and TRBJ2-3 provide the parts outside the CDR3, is SQTIHQWPATLVQPVGSPLSLECTVEGTSNPNLYWYRQAAGRGLQLLFYSVGIGQISSEVPQNLSASRPQDRQFILSSKKLLLSDSGFYLCAWRAPEYTQYFGPGTRLTVL.

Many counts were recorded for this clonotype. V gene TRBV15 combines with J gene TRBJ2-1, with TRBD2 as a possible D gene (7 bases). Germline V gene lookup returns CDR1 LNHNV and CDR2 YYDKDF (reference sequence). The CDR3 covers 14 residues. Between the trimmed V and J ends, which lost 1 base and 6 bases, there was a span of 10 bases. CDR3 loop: CATSRGRGANEQFF. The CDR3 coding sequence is TGTGCCACCAGCAGAGGCCGGGGGGCCAATGAGCAGTTCTTC.

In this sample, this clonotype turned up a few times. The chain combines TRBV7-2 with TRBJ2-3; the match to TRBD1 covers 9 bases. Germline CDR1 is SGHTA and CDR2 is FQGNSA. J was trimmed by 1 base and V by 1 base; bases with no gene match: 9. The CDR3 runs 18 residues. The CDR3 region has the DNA TGTGCCAGCAGCTTAGGGGTGGCCGGGACAGGGCGCACAGATACGCAGTATTTT. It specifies CASSLGVAGTGRTDTQYF.

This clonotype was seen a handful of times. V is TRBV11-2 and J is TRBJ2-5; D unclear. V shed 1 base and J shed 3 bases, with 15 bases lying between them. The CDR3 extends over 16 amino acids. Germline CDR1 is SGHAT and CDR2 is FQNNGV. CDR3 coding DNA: TGTGCCAGCAGCTTAGGGAGTTGGAGAAGGGAAGAGACCCAGTACTTC. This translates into CASSLGSWRREETQYF.

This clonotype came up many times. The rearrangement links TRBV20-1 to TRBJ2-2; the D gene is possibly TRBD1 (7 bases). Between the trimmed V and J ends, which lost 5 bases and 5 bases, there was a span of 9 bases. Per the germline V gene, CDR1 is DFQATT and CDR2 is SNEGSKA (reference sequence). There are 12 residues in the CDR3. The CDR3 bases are TGCAGTGCTTCAGGGGGGACCGGGGAGCTGTTTTTT. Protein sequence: CSASGGTGELFF.

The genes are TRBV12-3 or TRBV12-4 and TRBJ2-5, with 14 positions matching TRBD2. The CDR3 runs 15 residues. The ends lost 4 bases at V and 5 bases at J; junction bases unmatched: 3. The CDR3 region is CASSSWTSGRETQYF. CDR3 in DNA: TGTGCCAGCAGTTCCTGGACTAGCGGGAGGGAGACCCAGTACTTC.

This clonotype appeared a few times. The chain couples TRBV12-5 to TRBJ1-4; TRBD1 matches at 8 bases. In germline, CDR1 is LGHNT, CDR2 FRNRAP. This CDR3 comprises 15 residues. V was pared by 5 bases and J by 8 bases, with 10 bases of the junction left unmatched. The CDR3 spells CASGPGQGSLEKLFF. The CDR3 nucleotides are TGTGCTAGTGGTCCCGGACAGGGATCTCTCGAAAAACTGTTTTTT.

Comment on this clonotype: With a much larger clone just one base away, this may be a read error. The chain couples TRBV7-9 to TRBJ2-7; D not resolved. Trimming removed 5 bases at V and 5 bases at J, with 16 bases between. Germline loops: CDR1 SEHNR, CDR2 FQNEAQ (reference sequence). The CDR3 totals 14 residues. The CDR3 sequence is CASSPPERSNEQYF. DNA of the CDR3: TGTGCCAGCAGCCCTCCCGAGCGAAGCAACGAGCAGTACTTC.

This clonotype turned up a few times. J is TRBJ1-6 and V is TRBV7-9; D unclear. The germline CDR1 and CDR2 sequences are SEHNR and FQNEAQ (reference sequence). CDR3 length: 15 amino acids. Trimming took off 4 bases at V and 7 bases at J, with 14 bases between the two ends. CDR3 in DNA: TGTGCCAGCAGCTCCGGTTCCAACCGGAATTCACCCCTCCACTTT. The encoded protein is CASSSGSNRNSPLHF.

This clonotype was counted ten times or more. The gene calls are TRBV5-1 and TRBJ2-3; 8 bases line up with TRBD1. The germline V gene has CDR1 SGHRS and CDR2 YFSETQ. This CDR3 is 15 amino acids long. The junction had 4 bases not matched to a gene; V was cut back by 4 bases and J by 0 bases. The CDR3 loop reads CASSIGQGSTDTQYF. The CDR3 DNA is TGCGCCAGCAGCATCGGACAGGGTAGCACAGATACGCAGTATTTT.

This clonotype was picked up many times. DNA for the CDR3: TGTGCCAGCAGCCCCCTCGACAGACGCACTGAAGCTTTCTTT. Its protein is CASSPLDRRTEAFF. The chain recombines TRBV6-2 or TRBV6-3 with TRBJ1-1; D is perhaps TRBD1 (5 bases). Trimming stripped 6 bases from V and 4 bases from J, with 15 bases between. The CDR3 contains 14 residues. Germline V lookup: CDR1 MNHEY, CDR2 SVGEGT.